Listed here is a single TCR beta chain. Its cognate antigen is unknown. The CDR3 totals 14 residues. Trimming left V 2 bases short and J 5 bases short, with 12 bases between. Germline assignment: CDR1 SGHTA and CDR2 FQGNSA. This specimen belongs to a study of shared clonotypes between healthy human individuals. Background on the study: Donors consisted of a couple of women and three men between 18 and 49.

CD45RA-negative memory and CD45RA+ naive subsets were split from the CD4+ cells. TCRdb keeps only in-frame clones here, not all; method: immunoSEQ multiplex PCR. Here the sample spans around 2.5 million clones, 80% to 95% being singletons. Study-level findings and limits: Clonotype sharing among donors was thought likely to change with sequencing depth. Sequencing of the sorted subsets was shown by rarefaction to be incomplete despite large depth.

The V call is TRBV7-2, the J call TRBJ1-2, with D uncertain. The sequencing sample was made of naive CD4+ T cells from PBMCs. This sample's subset: CD45RA+ positively selected. This sequence originates from a man younger than 35 in good health. Some clones in this sample may be carry-over from other donors' samples. The CDR3 DNA reads as TGTGCCAGCAGCTTAACCACCGCCTCATATGGCTACACCTTC. As protein: CASSLTTASYGYTF.